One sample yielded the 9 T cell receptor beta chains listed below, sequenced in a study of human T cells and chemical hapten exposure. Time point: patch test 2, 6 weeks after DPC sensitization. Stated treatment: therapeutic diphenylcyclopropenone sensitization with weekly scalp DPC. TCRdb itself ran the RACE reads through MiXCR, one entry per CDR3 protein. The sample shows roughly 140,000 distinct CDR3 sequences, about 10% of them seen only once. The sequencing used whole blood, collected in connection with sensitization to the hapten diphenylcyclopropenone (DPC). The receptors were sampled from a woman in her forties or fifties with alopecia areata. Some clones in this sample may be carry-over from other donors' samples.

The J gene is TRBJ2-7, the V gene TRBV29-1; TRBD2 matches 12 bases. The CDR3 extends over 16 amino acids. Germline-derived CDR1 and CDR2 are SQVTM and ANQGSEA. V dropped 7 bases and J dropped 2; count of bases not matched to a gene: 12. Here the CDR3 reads CSGEVLAGGGTYEQYF. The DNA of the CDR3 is TGCAGCGGGGAGGTGCTAGCGGGAGGGGGAACCTACGAGCAGTACTTC.

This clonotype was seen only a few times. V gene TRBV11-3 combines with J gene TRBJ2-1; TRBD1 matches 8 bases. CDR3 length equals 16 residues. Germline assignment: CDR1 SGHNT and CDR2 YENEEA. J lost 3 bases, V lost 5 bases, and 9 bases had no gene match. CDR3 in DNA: TGTGCCAGCAGCCCCGGACAGGGATTGGGCTACAATGAGCAGTTCTTC. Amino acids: CASSPGQGLGYNEQFF.

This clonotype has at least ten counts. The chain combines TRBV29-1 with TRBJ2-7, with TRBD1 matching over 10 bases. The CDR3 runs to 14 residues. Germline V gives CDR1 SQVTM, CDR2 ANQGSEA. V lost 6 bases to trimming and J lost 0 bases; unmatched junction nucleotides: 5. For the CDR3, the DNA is TGCAGCGTGGCTAGGACAGGGGGCTCCTACGAGCAGTACTTC. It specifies CSVARTGGSYEQYF.

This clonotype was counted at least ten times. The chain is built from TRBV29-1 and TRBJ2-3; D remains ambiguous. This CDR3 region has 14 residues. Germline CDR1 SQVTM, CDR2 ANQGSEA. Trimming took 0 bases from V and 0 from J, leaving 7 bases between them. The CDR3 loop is CSVEENPSTDTQYF. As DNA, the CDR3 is TGCAGCGTTGAAGAAAACCCAAGCACAGATACGCAGTATTTT.

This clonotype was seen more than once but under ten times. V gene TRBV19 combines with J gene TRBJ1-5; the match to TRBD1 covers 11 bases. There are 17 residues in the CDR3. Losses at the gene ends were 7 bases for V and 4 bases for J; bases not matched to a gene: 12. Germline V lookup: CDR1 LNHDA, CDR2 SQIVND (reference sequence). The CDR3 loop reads CASTTRPGTGGNQPQHF. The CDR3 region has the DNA TGTGCCAGTACTACACGTCCCGGGACAGGGGGAAATCAGCCCCAGCATTTT.

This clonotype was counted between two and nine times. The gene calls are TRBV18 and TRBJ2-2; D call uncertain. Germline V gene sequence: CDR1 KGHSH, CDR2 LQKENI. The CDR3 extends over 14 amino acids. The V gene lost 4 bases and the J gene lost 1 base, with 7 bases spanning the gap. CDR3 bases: TGTGCCAGCTCACGAGGCGGGAACACCGGGGAGCTGTTTTTT. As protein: CASSRGGNTGELFF.

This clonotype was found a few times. The CDR3 reads CASSLPGQGNNEQFF. The CDR3 nucleotides are TGTGCCAGCAGCTTGCCGGGACAGGGGAACAATGAGCAGTTCTTC. The chain employs TRBV5-4 and TRBJ2-1; TRBD1 matches 10 bases. The V gene's germline CDR1 is SGHNT and CDR2 YYREEE (reference sequence). V dropped 1 base and J dropped 5; count of bases not matched to a gene: 3. The CDR3 is 15 amino acids.

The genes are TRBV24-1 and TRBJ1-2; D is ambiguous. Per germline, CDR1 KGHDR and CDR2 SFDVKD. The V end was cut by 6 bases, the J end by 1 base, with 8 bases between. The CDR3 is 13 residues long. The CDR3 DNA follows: TGTGCCACCAGTAGAGGGAATAACTATGGCTACACCTTC. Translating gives CATSRGNNYGYTF.

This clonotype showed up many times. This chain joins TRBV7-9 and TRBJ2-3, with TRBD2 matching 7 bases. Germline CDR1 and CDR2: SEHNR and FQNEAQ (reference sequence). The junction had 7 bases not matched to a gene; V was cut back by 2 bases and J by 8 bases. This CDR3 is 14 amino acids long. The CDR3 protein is CASSLKGRAGTQYF. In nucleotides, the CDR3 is TGTGCCAGCAGCTTAAAAGGGAGGGCGGGTACGCAGTATTTT.